Here is one TCR beta chain with its context. Its specificity is unknown. This sample was taken from a study of cytomegalovirus exposure and HLA in healthy donors. Whole-study findings and limits: Per a prior analysis, the majority of TCR beta V segments were productive roughly 87% or roughly 30% of the time.

The CDR3 totals 16 residues. Germline V gene sequence: CDR1 SGHTA, CDR2 FQGNSA. The junction had 3 bases not matched to a gene; V was cut back by 1 base and J by 1 base. Participants comprised healthy donors of bone marrow. Unrecorded immune exposure was likely among donors, who were nominally healthy when sampled. PCR employed 60 Vbeta and 13 Jbeta primers. Assay used: immunoSEQ multiplex PCR; TCRdb lists only in-frame clones, some missing. The sample includes 200,000 to 250,000 clones, 75% to 90% of them seen just once. Sequencing input: PBMCs. This receptor was identified in a woman under 30 in good health and CMV-seronegative. The genes are TRBV7-2 and TRBJ1-1, with TRBD1 matching 10 bases. The CDR3 protein is CASSLGRQGANTEAFF. Written as DNA, the CDR3 is TGTGCCAGCAGCTTAGGGAGACAGGGGGCGAACACTGAAGCTTTCTTT.